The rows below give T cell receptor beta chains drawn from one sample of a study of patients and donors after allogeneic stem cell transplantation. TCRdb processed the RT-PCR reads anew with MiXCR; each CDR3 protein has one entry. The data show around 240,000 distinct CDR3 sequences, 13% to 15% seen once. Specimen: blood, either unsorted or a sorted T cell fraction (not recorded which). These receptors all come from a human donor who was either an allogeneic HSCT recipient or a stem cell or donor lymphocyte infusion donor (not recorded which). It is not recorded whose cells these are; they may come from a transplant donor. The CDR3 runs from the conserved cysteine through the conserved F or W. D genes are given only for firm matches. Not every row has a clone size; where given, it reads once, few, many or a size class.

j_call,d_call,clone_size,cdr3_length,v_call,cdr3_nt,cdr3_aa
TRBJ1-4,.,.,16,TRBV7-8,TGTGCCAGCAGCTTAGCCGTCAGAGAAGGCAATGAAAAACTGTTTTTT,CASSLAVREGNEKLFF
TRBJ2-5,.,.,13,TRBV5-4,TGTGCCAGCAGCTTGGGTTGGGAAGAGACCCAGTACTTC,CASSLGWEETQYF
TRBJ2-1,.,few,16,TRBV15,TGTGCCACCAGTAAAGGTTACCCCAGCGCCTACAATGAGCAGTTCTTC,CATSKGYPSAYNEQFF
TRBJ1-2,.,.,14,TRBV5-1,TGCGCCAGCAGCTGGGACAACGCCGTCTATGGCTACACCTTC,CASSWDNAVYGYTF
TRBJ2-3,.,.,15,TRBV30,TGTGCCTGGAGTGTTGGAGATTTAGGCACAGATACGCAGTATTTT,CAWSVGDLGTDTQYF
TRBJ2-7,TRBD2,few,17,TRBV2,TGTGCCAGCAGTGAAGTTTTACGGCGGGAGGGAAAGTACGAGCAGTACTTC,CASSEVLRREGKYEQYF
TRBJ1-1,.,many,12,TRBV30,TGTGCCTGGAGTCAGCGGCGCACTGAAGCTTTCTTT,CAWSQRRTEAFF
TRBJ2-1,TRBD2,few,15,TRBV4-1,TGCGCCAGCAGCGACCGGACTAGGGATAACAATGAGCAGTTCTTC,CASSDRTRDNNEQFF
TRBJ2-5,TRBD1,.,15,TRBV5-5,TGTGCCAGCAGCATGATGGGGGGACAGGGAGAGACCCAGTACTTC,CASSMMGGQGETQYF
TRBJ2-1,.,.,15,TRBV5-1,TGCGCCAGCAGCTCCCGGGACTTGAGCTACAATGAGCAGTTCTTC,CASSSRDLSYNEQFF
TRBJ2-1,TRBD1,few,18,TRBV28,TGTGCCAGCACTCCCGGGACAGGGGGCGGTCGCTCCTACAATGAGCAGTTCTTC,CASTPGTGGGRSYNEQFF
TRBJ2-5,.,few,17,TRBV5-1,TGCGCCAGCAGCTTAGGCAACACTGTGGGGGGACAAGAGACCCAGTACTTC,CASSLGNTVGGQETQYF
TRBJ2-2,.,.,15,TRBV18,TGTGCCAGCTCACCCCGCGGGGACAACACCGGGGAGCTGTTTTTT,CASSPRGDNTGELFF
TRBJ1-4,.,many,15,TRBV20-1,TGCAGTGCTAGAGATCGTCCGGCAACTAATGAAAAACTGTTTTTT,CSARDRPATNEKLFF
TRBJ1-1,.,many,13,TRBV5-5,TGTGCCAGCAGCTTTTGGACGAACACTGAAGCTTTCTTT,CASSFWTNTEAFF
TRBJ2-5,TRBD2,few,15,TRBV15,TGTGCCACCAGCGGCAGATCGGGACTAGTGGGGACCCAGTACTTC,CATSGRSGLVGTQYF
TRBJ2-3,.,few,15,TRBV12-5,TGTGCTAGTGGTTTGGGGGCGGACTTCACAGATACGCAGTATTTT,CASGLGADFTDTQYF
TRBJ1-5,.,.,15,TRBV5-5,TGTGCCAGCAGCTTTCAACCCTCGGGGAGGCACCCCCAGCATTTT,CASSFQPSGRHPQHF
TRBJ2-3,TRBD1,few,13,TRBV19,TGTGCCAGTAGTCTGACAGGGGAGGATACGCAGTATTTT,CASSLTGEDTQYF
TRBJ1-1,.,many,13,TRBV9,TGTGCCAGCAGCTTCCGGTCGAACACTGAAGCTTTCTTT,CASSFRSNTEAFF
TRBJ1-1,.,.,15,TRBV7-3,TGTGCCAGCAGCTTACCTACAGGACTGAACACTGAAGCTTTCTTT,CASSLPTGLNTEAFF
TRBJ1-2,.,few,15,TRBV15,TGTGCCACCAGCAGTCGTGGGGCAGGGGACTATGGCTACACCTTC,CATSSRGAGDYGYTF
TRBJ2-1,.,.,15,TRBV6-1,TGTGCCAGCAGTGGACCGGGGAAAGACTACAATGAGCAGTTCTTC,CASSGPGKDYNEQFF
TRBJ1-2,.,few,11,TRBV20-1,TGCAGTTTGGCAGGGAACTATGGCTACACCTTC,CSLAGNYGYTF
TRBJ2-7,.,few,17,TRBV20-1,TGCAGTGCCCGGGCGGGCACCCAAAGTGGGGCTTTCTACGAGCAGTACTTC,CSARAGTQSGAFYEQYF
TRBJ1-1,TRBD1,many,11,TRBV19,TGTGCCAGTAGTAGCCGGGACAGCCTTTTCTTT,CASSSRDSLFF
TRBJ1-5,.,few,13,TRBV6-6,TGTGCCAGCACTCCCGGACAGTATCAGCCCCAGCATTTT,CASTPGQYQPQHF
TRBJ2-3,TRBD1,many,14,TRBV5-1,TGCGCCAGCAGCTCCGACAGGGGCACAGATACGCAGTATTTT,CASSSDRGTDTQYF
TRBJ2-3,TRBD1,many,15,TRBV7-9,TGTGCCAGCAGCTTAGAGGGGACAGCGATCAATACGCAGTATTTT,CASSLEGTAINTQYF
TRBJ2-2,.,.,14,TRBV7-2,TGTGCCAGCAGAGCGTCCGGGACCACCGGGGAGCTGTTTTTT,CASRASGTTGELFF
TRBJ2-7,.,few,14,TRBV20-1,TGCAGTGCTAGAGAACCGGCCCAAGGTAGGGGGCAGTACTTC,CSAREPAQGRGQYF
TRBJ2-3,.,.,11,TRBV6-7,TGTCGCAGGGGAAGCACAGATACGCAGTATTTT,CRRGSTDTQYF
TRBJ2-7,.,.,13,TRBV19,TGTGCCAGTAGTGCGGGCCTTCCCGGCGAGCAGTACTTC,CASSAGLPGEQYF
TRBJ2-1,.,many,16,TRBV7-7,TGTGCTAGCAGCTTAGGGGTGGGGGGAAGGAACAATGAGCAGTTCTTC,CASSLGVGGRNNEQFF
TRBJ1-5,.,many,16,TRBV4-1,TGCGCCAGCAGCCACGACGAACAGGGAATGGGTCAGCCCCAGCATTTT,CASSHDEQGMGQPQHF
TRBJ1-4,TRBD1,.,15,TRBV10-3,TGTGCCATCAGTGAACGCGACAGGGGGGCCGAAAAACTGTTTTTT,CAISERDRGAEKLFF
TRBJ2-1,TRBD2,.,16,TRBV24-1,TGTGCCACCAGTGATCCTAGCGGGAGCGCCTACAATGAGCAGTTCTTC,CATSDPSGSAYNEQFF
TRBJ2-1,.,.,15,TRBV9,TGTGCCAGCAGCCCCCGCATCTCGGGGCTCAATGAGCAGTTCTTC,CASSPRISGLNEQFF
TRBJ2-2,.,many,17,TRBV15,TGTGCCACCAGCAGACCGGGGGCAGGGAAAAACACCGGGGAGCTGTTTTTT,CATSRPGAGKNTGELFF
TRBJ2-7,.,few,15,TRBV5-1,TGCGCCAGCAGCTTGCTCCCGACGGAGCCCTACGAGCAGTACTTC,CASSLLPTEPYEQYF
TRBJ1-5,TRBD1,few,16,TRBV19,TGTGCCAGTAGTACAGGGGGGAGCTATAGCAATCAGCCCCAGCATTTT,CASSTGGSYSNQPQHF
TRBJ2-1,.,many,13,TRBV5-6,TGTGCCAGCAGCTTGTCGGAGTTCACTCGGGTGCTCTTC,CASSLSEFTRVLF
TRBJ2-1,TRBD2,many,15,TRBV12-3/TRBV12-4,TGTGCCAGCAGTCCAGGGACTAGCGGGGGCGGTGAGCAGTTCTTC,CASSPGTSGGGEQFF
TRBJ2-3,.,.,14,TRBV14,TGTGCCAGCAGCCACCGATTGAGCACAGATACGCAGTATTTT,CASSHRLSTDTQYF
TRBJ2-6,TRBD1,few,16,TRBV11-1,TGTGCCAGCAGAACCGGGACAGGTTACCCGGGCGACGTCCTGACTTTC,CASRTGTGYPGDVLTF
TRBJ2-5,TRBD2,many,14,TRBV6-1,TGTGCCAGCAAATCAGCGGGATATTTCGAGACCCAGTACTTC,CASKSAGYFETQYF
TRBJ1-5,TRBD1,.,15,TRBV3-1,TGTGCCAGCAGCCGGGAAGGGGGCTTCGGTCAGCCCCAGCATTTT,CASSREGGFGQPQHF
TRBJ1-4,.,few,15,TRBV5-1,TGCGCCAGCAGCTTGGGAGGCAGGCGGGATGAAAAACTGTTTTTT,CASSLGGRRDEKLFF
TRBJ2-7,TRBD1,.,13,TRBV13,TGTGCCAGCAGCCTAACAGGGGTATACGAGCAGTACTTC,CASSLTGVYEQYF
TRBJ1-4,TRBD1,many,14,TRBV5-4,TGTGCCAGCAGCATAGGACAGGGTAATGAAAAACTGTTTTTT,CASSIGQGNEKLFF
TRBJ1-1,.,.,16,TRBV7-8,TGTGCCAGCAGCTTAGCTCAGGGGAGGATTGACACTGAAGCTTTCTTT,CASSLAQGRIDTEAFF
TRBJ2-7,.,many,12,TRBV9,TGTGCCAGCAGCACCCTCTCCTACGAGCAGTACTTC,CASSTLSYEQYF
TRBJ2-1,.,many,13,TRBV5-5,TGTGCCAGCAGCCCGCACCCCATCAGTGAGCAGTTCTTC,CASSPHPISEQFF